The rows below give T cell receptor beta chains drawn from one sample of a study of CD8 T cells in Susac syndrome. MiXCR, applied by TCRdb to the immunoSEQ multiplex PCR reads, yields one record per CDR3 protein. Among 150,000 or so distinct CDR3 sequences listed, 95% to 96% were seen once. Sequenced material: CD4+ T cells from PBMCs. The receptors shown here come from a human donor with Susac syndrome. The conserved cysteine and the conserved F or W are not part of the CDR3 here.

J gene: TRBJ2-3
V gene: TRBV7-2
CDR3 protein: ASTRQVTDTQY

J gene: TRBJ2-3
V gene: TRBV7-2
CDR3 protein: ASSLVRGTDTQY

J gene: TRBJ1-3
V gene: TRBV25-1
CDR3 protein: ASSEWAVANTIY

J gene: TRBJ2-7
V gene: TRBV28
CDR3 protein: ASSPRLLAGVVHEQY

J gene: TRBJ1-3
V gene: TRBV24-1
CDR3 protein: ATSDFGNTIY

J gene: TRBJ2-1
V gene: TRBV29-1
CDR3 protein: SVEVPLAGGRVYNEQF

J gene: TRBJ2-1
V gene: TRBV10-3
CDR3 protein: AISDRLAGAVEQF

J gene: TRBJ2-5
V gene: TRBV30
CDR3 protein: AWRGAGGATQY

J gene: TRBJ2-5
V gene: TRBV20-1
CDR3 protein: SARRRSFQETQY

J gene: TRBJ2-5
V gene: TRBV15
CDR3 protein: ATSRSGQETQY

J gene: TRBJ2-6
V gene: TRBV15
CDR3 protein: ATSRPPRSSGANVLT

J gene: TRBJ2-7
V gene: TRBV3-1
CDR3 protein: ASSQVPAASYEQY

J gene: TRBJ2-7
V gene: TRBV29-1
CDR3 protein: SVRLSGRSPYEQY

J gene: TRBJ2-5
V gene: TRBV5-1
CDR3 protein: ASSPTVSQETQY

J gene: TRBJ1-5
V gene: TRBV28
CDR3 protein: ASSLGRLNQPQH

J gene: TRBJ2-1
V gene: TRBV7-3
CDR3 protein: ASSSVGGTSGGAGEQF

J gene: TRBJ2-6
V gene: TRBV4-2
CDR3 protein: ASSHPDRTGDSSGANVLT

J gene: TRBJ2-1
V gene: TRBV28
CDR3 protein: ASSLGRDEQF

J gene: TRBJ2-7
V gene: TRBV6-2/TRBV6-3
CDR3 protein: ASSYSIGALGEQY

J gene: TRBJ2-5
V gene: TRBV10-3
CDR3 protein: AISESVAGGRETQY

J gene: TRBJ2-5
V gene: TRBV18
CDR3 protein: ASSSTAQETQY

J gene: TRBJ2-5
V gene: TRBV15
CDR3 protein: ATSRDLDRGEVTQY

J gene: TRBJ2-7
V gene: TRBV20-1
CDR3 protein: SARDAGGKIYEQY

J gene: TRBJ2-1
V gene: TRBV30
CDR3 protein: AWSVMGVRTRHNEQF

J gene: TRBJ1-5
V gene: TRBV7-8
CDR3 protein: ASSLGLDRGGNQPQH

J gene: TRBJ2-7
V gene: TRBV10-2
CDR3 protein: ASSDPPQLKQY

J gene: TRBJ2-5
V gene: TRBV5-6
CDR3 protein: ASSLGLRGAETQY

J gene: TRBJ1-1
V gene: TRBV7-9
CDR3 protein: ASSLFNGQGHF